This T cell receptor beta chain was captured in a study of technical replicates of blood from several donors. This clone occurred a few times. Data came from immunoSEQ multiplex PCR; TCRdb stores just in-frame clones and leaves some out. The repertoire consists of approximately 81,000 clones, with more than 80% occurring once and the leading ten covering 3% to 5%. This clonotype was sampled from a human donor in good health. Some clones in this sample may be carry-over from other donors' samples. The specimen sequenced was PBMCs.

The CDR3 region is CASSWTSGGQETQYF. The CDR3 DNA follows: TGTGCCAGCAGCTGGACTAGCGGGGGCCAAGAGACCCAGTACTTC. This chain joins TRBV7-9 and TRBJ2-5; 13 bases are a match to TRBD2. The CDR3 contains 15 residues. V gave up 4 bases and J gave up 1 base; unmatched junction bases: 0. Germline V lookup: CDR1 SEHNR, CDR2 FQNEAQ (reference sequence). The whole variable domain, filled in from reference TRBV7-9 and TRBJ2-5, reads DTGVSQNPRHKITKRGQNVTFRCDPISEHNRLYWYRQTLGQGPEFLTYFQNEAQLEKSRLLSDRFSAERPKGSFSTLEIQRTEQGDSAMYLCASSWTSGGQETQYFGPGTRLLVL.